What follows is one TCR beta chain and its context. The antigen is not known. Clones were sequenced by immunoSEQ multiplex PCR, and TCRdb holds only the in-frame ones, with some missing. Among about 50,000 clones, 94% were seen once, and the ten largest hold 2.5% to 4%. The data originate from a study of T cell therapy after organ transplantation. The wider study: About 75% of the ten patients were clinical responders.

Points from the study as a whole: Pretherapy CD8 clonality inversely correlated with its fold change after therapy. Endogenous clonotypes not in therapy products appeared after therapy alongside transferred ones.

This CDR3 has 15 residues. Germline assignment: CDR1 MGHDK and CDR2 SYGVNS. V trimming: 3 bases; J trimming: 4 bases; junction bases outside the gene matches: 6. The specimen was CD8+ T cells from blood, collected before autologous CMV-specific T cell therapy. V is TRBV25-1 and J is TRBJ2-5; 9 bases fit TRBD1. This TCR came from a human patient who had received a solid organ transplant and had CMV disease. For the CDR3, the DNA is TGTGCCAGCAGTGAGATTCAGGGACAGGGAGAGACCCAGTACTTC. Protein product: CASSEIQGQGETQYF.